These 2 T cell receptor beta chains originate from one sample sequenced in a study of blood T cell repertoires in COVID-19. Sequenced by immunoSEQ multiplex PCR; TCRdb stores in-frame clones only, minus some. This sample has approximately 210,000 clones, with over 65% found just once. The sample consisted of peripheral blood. The receptors originated from a woman in her 70s with active or convalescent COVID-19.

V and J are TRBV4-1 and TRBJ2-1; D possibly corresponds to TRBD2 (5 bases). Looked up from germline, CDR1 is MGHRA and CDR2 is YSYEKL. The V end lost 1 base, the J end lost 0 bases, and 10 bases lay between the germline ends. The length of the CDR3 is 16 residues. CDR3 amino acids: CASSQVPAGSYNEQFF. The CDR3 bases are TGCGCCAGCAGCCAAGTGCCCGCGGGCTCCTACAATGAGCAGTTCTTC.

The chain employs TRBV7-8 and TRBJ1-2, with no clear D. Per germline, CDR1 SGHVS and CDR2 FQNEAQ. V dropped 5 bases and J dropped 4 bases, with 11 bases sitting between them. CDR3 size: 13 residues. The CDR3 bases are TGTGCCAGCAGCCCCGCGGAGACCTATGGCTACACCTTC. It is translated as CASSPAETYGYTF.